Each of the 24 T cell receptor beta chains below was sequenced from the same sample in a study of shared clonotypes between healthy human individuals. Here immunoSEQ multiplex PCR was the method, and the copy in TCRdb shows in-frame clones only, minus some. Here the sample spans about 2.3 million clones, more than 80% being singletons. The sample comprised naive CD4+ T cells from PBMCs. The subset denotes: CD45RA+ positively selected. These receptors came from a man aged 18-30 years in good health. Some clones in this sample may be carry-over from other donors' samples.

V usage is TRBV6-9 and J usage is TRBJ1-5; D might be TRBD1 (6 bases). The CDR3 runs to 15 residues. Germline assignment: CDR1 MNHGY and CDR2 SVAAGI. The V end was cut by 4 bases, the J end by 0 bases, with 10 bases between. The CDR3 here is CASSCHRVSNQPQHF. The CDR3 DNA reads TGTGCCAGCAGTTGCCACAGGGTTAGCAATCAGCCCCAGCATTTT.

The CDR3 DNA follows: TGTGCCAGCAGCCCTAAGATTGAGACCCAGTACTTC. Its translation is CASSPKIETQYF. The gene calls are TRBV11-2 and TRBJ2-5, with unresolved D. V was clipped by 5 bases and J by 5 bases, with 9 bases between them. The CDR3 is made up of 12 amino acids. The germline gives CDR1 SGHAT, CDR2 FQNNGV.

The V and J genes are TRBV5-1 and TRBJ2-1; D is perhaps TRBD1 or TRBD2 (5 bases each). Trimming cost V 6 bases and J 8 bases, with 15 bases left between them. Germline CDR1 reads SGHRS; CDR2 reads YFSETQ. The CDR3 sequence is 13 residues long. The CDR3 spells CASKVGDGDEQFF. In nucleotides, the CDR3 is TGCGCCAGCAAGGTAGGGGACGGGGATGAGCAGTTCTTC. The entire variable domain, with the rest obtained from reference TRBV5-1 and TRBJ2-1, is as follows: KAGVTQTPRYLIKTRGQQVTLSCSPISGHRSVSWYQQTPGQGLQFLFEYFSETQRNKGNFPGRFSGRQFSNSRSEMNVSTLELGDSALYLCASKVGDGDEQFFGPGTRLTVL.

The chain employs TRBV28 and TRBJ2-7; TRBD2 aligns across 13 bases. V trimming: 8 bases; J trimming: 2 bases; junction bases outside the gene matches: 12. The CDR3 sequence is 17 residues long. Germline V CDR1 and CDR2: MDHEN, SYDVKM. CDR3 nucleotides: TGTGCCAGCGGCCCCATGGGACTAGCGGGAAGTGCCTACGAGCAGTACTTC. Protein product: CASGPMGLAGSAYEQYF.

V gene TRBV11-2 combines with J gene TRBJ2-5; 11 positions match TRBD1. CDR1 and CDR2 from the germline V gene are SGHAT and FQNNGV. The ends lost 3 bases at V and 5 bases at J; junction bases unmatched: 8. The CDR3 covers 16 residues. This CDR3 reads CASSFSGTGGGETQYF. In nucleotides, the CDR3 is TGTGCCAGCAGCTTCTCCGGGACAGGGGGAGGCGAGACCCAGTACTTC.

This clone was picked up one time. This chain connects TRBV19 to TRBJ2-7; 9 nucleotides match TRBD1. In germline, CDR1 is LNHDA, CDR2 SQIVND (reference sequence). The CDR3 runs 16 residues. Trimming at V came to 4 bases and at J to 2 bases, leaving 9 bases not matched to a gene. DNA of the CDR3: TGTGCCAGTAGTACCCGACAGGGGGATGTGGCCTACGAGCAGTACTTC. The encoded protein is CASSTRQGDVAYEQYF.

V is TRBV6-5 and J is TRBJ2-2, with 10 bases identical to TRBD2. The V segment lost 6 bases and the J segment 7 bases; nucleotides outside the gene matches: 8. Germline V gives CDR1 MNHEY, CDR2 SVGAGI. The CDR3 has 15 residues. The DNA for the CDR3 is TGTGCCAGCAGGGCTAGCGGGAGTGTTGTCGGGGAGCTGTTTTTT. It translates to CASRASGSVVGELFF.

The chain's CDR3 is CASSLVAASRSYEQYF. The CDR3 bases are TGTGCCAGCAGCTTAGTAGCGGCGAGCCGCTCCTACGAGCAGTACTTC. The chain links TRBV7-8 to TRBJ2-7, with a tentative D call TRBD2 (6 bases). Trimming took 1 base from V and 0 from J, leaving 13 bases between them. Germline assignment: CDR1 SGHVS and CDR2 FQNEAQ. This CDR3 spans 16 amino acids.

J is TRBJ2-7 and V is TRBV27; D unclear. CDR1 is MNHEY and CDR2 is SMNVEV in the germline V gene (reference sequence). This CDR3 is 11 amino acids long. The germline V and J ends were trimmed by 6 bases and 5 bases, with 8 bases remaining between them. The CDR3 reads CASRRSDEQYF. The CDR3 DNA sequence: TGTGCCAGCAGGAGGTCTGACGAGCAGTACTTC.

This chain connects TRBV10-2 to TRBJ2-1, with 9 bases lining up with TRBD2. Germline CDR1 is WSHSY and CDR2 is SAAADI. The CDR3 covers 17 residues. The ends lost 0 bases at V and 3 bases at J; junction bases unmatched: 6. The CDR3, as DNA: TGCGCCAGCAGTGAGTCAGGACTAGCGAAACACTACAATGAGCAGTTCTTC. Translation: CASSESGLAKHYNEQFF.

The V call is TRBV27, the J call TRBJ2-5; 8 bases are a match to TRBD1. The CDR3 runs 15 residues. The ends lost 2 bases at V and 4 bases at J; junction bases unmatched: 6. The germline V gene encodes CDR1 MNHEY and CDR2 SMNVEV (reference sequence). CDR3 sequence: CASSLSDRGGETQYF. In DNA, the CDR3 is TGTGCCAGCAGTTTAAGTGACAGGGGCGGAGAGACCCAGTACTTC.

To note about this clone: Other DNA sequences within the sample encode an identical CDR3. The genes are TRBV29-1 and TRBJ1-3; D is ambiguous. Germline values: CDR1 SQVTM, CDR2 ANQGSEA. Trimming shortened V by 4 bases and J by 1 base, and 8 bases separated the two germline ends. This CDR3 has 13 amino acids. CDR3 protein: CSVVGSSGNTIYF. The DNA of the CDR3 is TGCAGCGTTGTAGGGTCATCTGGAAACACCATATATTTT.

The rearrangement links TRBV7-6 to TRBJ2-3, with 11 bases lining up with TRBD2. Germline V gene sequence: CDR1 SGHVS, CDR2 FNYEAQ. The V segment lost 6 bases and the J segment 2 bases; nucleotides outside the gene matches: 7. CDR3 length equals 16 residues. The CDR3 DNA reads as TGTGCCAGCAGTCTACTAGCGGGAGTAGACACAGATACGCAGTATTTT. This encodes CASSLLAGVDTDTQYF.

The chain employs TRBV28 and TRBJ2-1, with 10 bases lining up with TRBD2. Looked up from germline, CDR1 is MDHEN and CDR2 is SYDVKM. V lost 6 bases and J lost 3; bases outside the gene matches: 5. The CDR3 sequence is 15 residues long. This CDR3 reads CASSASGSIYNEQFF. The CDR3 DNA reads as TGTGCCAGCAGCGCTAGCGGGAGCATCTACAATGAGCAGTTCTTC.

V gene TRBV4-2 combines with J gene TRBJ2-2, with 7 bases lining up with TRBD2. V trimming: 5 bases; J trimming: 0 bases; junction bases outside the gene matches: 6. Germline V gives CDR1 LGHNA, CDR2 YNFKEQ. The CDR3 covers 16 residues. The CDR3 here is CASSKGLAANTGELFF. In DNA, the CDR3 is TGTGCCAGCAGCAAGGGGCTAGCGGCGAACACCGGGGAGCTGTTTTTT.

This chain uses TRBV5-1 with TRBJ1-1; D gene uncertain. Germline-derived CDR1 and CDR2 are SGHRS and YFSETQ. The CDR3 totals 14 residues. Deletions cut 1 base from V and 2 bases from J, with 9 bases between. The CDR3 nucleotides are TGCGCCAGCAGCTTGTCCGAGGTTAACACTGAAGCTTTCTTT. Residues: CASSLSEVNTEAFF.

The rearrangement uses TRBV6-1 and TRBJ2-7; perhaps D is TRBD1 or TRBD2 (5 bases each). Germline-derived CDR1 and CDR2 are MNHNS and SASEGT. V lost 2 bases to trimming and J lost 2 bases, with 22 bases between them. There are 18 residues in the CDR3. CDR3 bases: TGTGCCAGCAGTGAATGGAACCGGGACGGACGAACCACCTACGAGCAGTACTTC. Encoded protein: CASSEWNRDGRTTYEQYF.

The chain joins TRBV5-1 to TRBJ1-4; D not certain. The CDR3 totals 15 residues. Trimming removed 2 bases at V and 4 bases at J, with 12 bases between. Germline-derived CDR1 and CDR2 are SGHRS and YFSETQ. The CDR3 coding sequence is TGCGCCAGCAGCTTCGGACGGACTAATAATGAAAAACTGTTTTTT. It encodes CASSFGRTNNEKLFF.

The chain joins TRBV5-6 to TRBJ1-5; no clear D. This CDR3 is 12 amino acids long. Trimming took 2 bases from V and 6 from J, leaving 6 bases between them. Germline V gene sequence: CDR1 SGHDT, CDR2 YYEEEE. CDR3 loop: CASSFRSQPQHF. The CDR3 DNA reads as TGTGCCAGCAGCTTTAGGAGTCAGCCCCAGCATTTT.

About this clone itself: The sample carries other DNA sequences with the same CDR3. The V gene is TRBV7-2, the J gene TRBJ1-1; 7 nucleotides align to TRBD1. The CDR3 is made up of 15 amino acids. Germline assignment: CDR1 SGHTA and CDR2 FQGNSA. V lost 4 bases, J lost 0 bases, and 5 bases stayed unmatched. The CDR3 is CASSSRQGMNTEAFF. In nucleotides, the CDR3 is TGTGCCAGCAGCTCCCGACAGGGCATGAACACTGAAGCTTTCTTT. Full variable domain (missing parts from reference TRBV7-2 and TRBJ1-1): GAGVSQSPSNKVTEKGKDVELRCDPISGHTALYWYRQSLGQGLEFLIYFQGNSAPDKSGLPSDRFSAERTGGSVSTLTIQRTQQEDSAVYLCASSSRQGMNTEAFFGQGTRLTVV.

The V call is TRBV2, the J call TRBJ1-1; D ambiguous. CDR1 and CDR2 from the germline V gene are SNHLY and FYNNEI. The CDR3 has 14 residues. The V gene lost 8 bases and the J gene lost 1 base, with 14 bases spanning the gap. CDR3 in amino acids: CASRPNAGNTEAFF. The CDR3 bases are TGTGCCAGCCGGCCAAATGCAGGGAACACTGAAGCTTTCTTT.

The chain uses TRBV14 and TRBJ2-5; a possible D gene is TRBD1 (6 bases). The CDR3 extends over 15 amino acids. V shed 1 base and J shed 3 bases, with 12 bases lying between them. Per the germline V gene, CDR1 is SGHDN and CDR2 is FVKESK. CDR3 bases: TGTGCCAGCAGCCAAGGGTTAAACAGGGAAGAGACCCAGTACTTC. Amino acid sequence: CASSQGLNREETQYF. The full variable domain, completed using reference TRBV14 and TRBJ2-5, is EAGVTQFPSHSVIEKGQTVTLRCDPISGHDNLYWYRRVMGKEIKFLLHFVKESKQDESGMPNNRFLAERTGGTYSTLKVQPAELEDSGVYFCASSQGLNREETQYFGPGTRLLVL.

V is TRBV7-7 and J is TRBJ1-1; the D is unclear. CDR3 size: 14 residues. V was pared by 9 bases and J by 4 bases, with 18 bases between. Germline V lookup: CDR1 SSHAT, CDR2 FNYEAQ (reference sequence). Here the CDR3 reads CASNRAPPSTEAFF. The CDR3 DNA sequence: TGTGCCAGTAACCGGGCCCCACCGAGCACTGAAGCTTTCTTT. Together with reference TRBV7-7 and TRBJ1-1, the CDR3 gives the full variable domain: GAGVSQSPRYKVTKRGQDVTLRCDPISSHATLYWYQQALGQGPEFLTYFNYEAQPDKSGLPSDRFSAERPEGSISTLTIQRTEQRDSAMYRCASNRAPPSTEAFFGQGTRLTVV.

A note on this clone: Additional DNA sequences in this sample encode the identical CDR3. The J gene is TRBJ2-3, the V gene TRBV2; TRBD1 agrees at 8 bases. V lost 5 bases, J lost 0 bases, and 1 base stayed unmatched. This CDR3 comprises 14 residues. Germline V gene sequence: CDR1 SNHLY, CDR2 FYNNEI. Written as DNA, the CDR3 is TGTGCCAGCAGTAGGGACAGGAGCACAGATACGCAGTATTTT. Translated, it gives CASSRDRSTDTQYF.